The rows below give T cell receptor beta chains drawn from one sample of a study of T cells in Graves' hyperthyroidism and ophthalmopathy. TCRdb reprocessed the multiplex PCR reads with MiXCR, giving one entry per CDR3 protein. The table has over 400,000 distinct CDR3 sequences, over 12% seen once; the top ten hold over 10%. Source material: blood. These receptors were collected from a man aged 18 to 29 with Graves' ophthalmopathy. Each CDR3 is given with its conserved first and last residue.

CDR3	V	J
CASSPMEGAGANVLTF	TRBV27	TRBJ2-6
CAWRSGRAAQETQYF	TRBV30	TRBJ2-5
CAWSLLSSGETQYF	TRBV30	TRBJ2-5
CAWSNRVTEQYF	TRBV30	TRBJ2-7
CASSRSMTGGYEQYF	TRBV6-1	TRBJ2-7
CASSQLDSNQPQHF	TRBV4-1	TRBJ1-5
CASSHGTSGSWGTDTQYF	TRBV7-3	TRBJ2-3
CASSVDGRTSGRGQETQYF	TRBV5-1	TRBJ2-5
CAISRAHTSTDTQYF	TRBV10-3	TRBJ2-3
CSALDGQGIDTQYF	TRBV20-1	TRBJ2-3
CASSFLERDNSPLHF	TRBV5-6	TRBJ1-6
CSGERKYEQYF	TRBV20-1	TRBJ2-7
CASSSRLEYPGANVLTF	TRBV13	TRBJ2-6
CAIEDRKSGQPQHF	TRBV10-3	TRBJ1-5
CASTPTGSETQYF	TRBV11-3	TRBJ2-5
CASSQATGPWETQYF	TRBV4-2	TRBJ2-5
CSVEGPPDKMPDTQYF	TRBV29-1	TRBJ2-3
CASTPGRSNQPQHF	TRBV19	TRBJ1-5
CASSADPNQPQHF	TRBV13	TRBJ1-5
CASSSEEGEAFF	TRBV13	TRBJ1-1
CSASNAEVVDYGYTF	TRBV20-1	TRBJ1-2
CASSLGPGNEQYF	TRBV5-5	TRBJ2-7
CASLGRQGDSSYNEQFF	TRBV7-9	TRBJ2-1
CSARNPGRRNTEAFF	TRBV20-1	TRBJ1-1
CASSFSGRNEQYF	TRBV5-6	TRBJ2-7
CASSPVGGRDQETQYF	TRBV5-1	TRBJ2-5
CASSLDSGNQPQHF	TRBV19	TRBJ1-5
CASSEGTTSTGELFF	TRBV7-2	TRBJ2-2
CSARDIQGTSTDTQYF	TRBV20-1	TRBJ2-3
CASSQPGTGAPEAFF	TRBV12-3/TRBV12-4	TRBJ1-1
CASSYSDRNTEAFF	TRBV6-5	TRBJ1-1
CASSPSTYQGRAEAFF	TRBV6-1	TRBJ1-1
CASSKGQGEHGYTF	TRBV5-1	TRBJ1-2
CASSILPYSQGIGQPQHF	TRBV19	TRBJ1-5
CASSEGGAQTDTQYF	TRBV25-1	TRBJ2-3
CASSAAGGWYHEQYF	TRBV7-9	TRBJ2-7
CASSQDGRDPNYGYTF	TRBV14	TRBJ1-2
CASTTGAAETQYF	TRBV12-3/TRBV12-4	TRBJ2-5
CASRLGREQYF	TRBV5-1	TRBJ2-7
CASSQDWGGGSHEQYF	TRBV4-1	TRBJ2-7
CASSGSRGYEQYF	TRBV19	TRBJ2-7
CATTQGYTIYF	TRBV6-4	TRBJ1-3
CASSRGGQTKNTQYF	TRBV6-2/TRBV6-3	TRBJ2-3
CATSDLGLDEQYF	TRBV24-1	TRBJ2-7
CASSPSAGKSDEQFF	TRBV18	TRBJ2-1
CASSVEGQPSGELFF	TRBV9	TRBJ2-2
CASRVGQIMDEQFF	TRBV5-1	TRBJ2-1
CASSYSGVGASGAQGSTQYF	TRBV6-5	TRBJ2-5
CASSIEAGGWANYGYTF	TRBV19	TRBJ1-2
CASGIQGLASPLHF	TRBV4-1	TRBJ1-6
CAISDLGPSSEQYF	TRBV10-3	TRBJ2-7
CSADYVQETQYF	TRBV20-1	TRBJ2-5
CASNLGGAGGYTF	TRBV12-3/TRBV12-4	TRBJ1-2
CASSFQGANSYEQYF	TRBV5-1	TRBJ2-7
CASSLIFGTEAFF	TRBV7-2	TRBJ1-1
CASSHGGLTYGYTF	TRBV3-1	TRBJ1-2
CASSNTGGIEPQHF	TRBV12-3/TRBV12-4	TRBJ1-5
CASMEGLRILTTEAFF	TRBV6-1	TRBJ1-1